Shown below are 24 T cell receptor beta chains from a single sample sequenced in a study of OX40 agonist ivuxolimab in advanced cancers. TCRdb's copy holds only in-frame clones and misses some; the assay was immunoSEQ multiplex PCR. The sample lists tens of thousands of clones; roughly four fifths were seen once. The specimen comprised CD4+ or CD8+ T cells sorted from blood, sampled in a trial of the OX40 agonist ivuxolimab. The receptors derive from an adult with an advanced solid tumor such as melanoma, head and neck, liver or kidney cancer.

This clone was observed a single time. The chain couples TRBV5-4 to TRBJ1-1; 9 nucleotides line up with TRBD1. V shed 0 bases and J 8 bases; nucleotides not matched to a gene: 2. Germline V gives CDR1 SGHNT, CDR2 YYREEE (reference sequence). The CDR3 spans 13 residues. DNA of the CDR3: TGTGCCAGCAGCTTGGGGGACAGGGCCGAAGCTTTCTTT. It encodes CASSLGDRAEAFF.

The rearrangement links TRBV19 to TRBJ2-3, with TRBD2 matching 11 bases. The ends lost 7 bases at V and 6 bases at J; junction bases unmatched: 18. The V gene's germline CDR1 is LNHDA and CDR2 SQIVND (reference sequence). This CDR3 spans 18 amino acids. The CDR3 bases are TGTGCCAGTACCATCGAAGGTGAGGCTAGCGGGAGGAAGGATACGCAGTATTTT. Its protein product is CASTIEGEASGRKDTQYF. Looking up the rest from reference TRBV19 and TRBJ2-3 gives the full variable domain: DGGITQSPKYLFRKEGQNVTLSCEQNLNHDAMYWYRQDPGQGLRLIYYSQIVNDFQKGDIAEGYSVSREKKESFPLTVTSAQKNPTAFYLCASTIEGEASGRKDTQYFGPGTRLTVL.

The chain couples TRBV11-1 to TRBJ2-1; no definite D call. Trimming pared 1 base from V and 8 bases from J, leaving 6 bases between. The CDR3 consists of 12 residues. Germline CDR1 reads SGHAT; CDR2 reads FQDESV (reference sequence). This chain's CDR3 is CASSLDGYEQFF. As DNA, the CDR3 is TGTGCCAGCAGCTTAGATGGCTATGAGCAGTTCTTC.

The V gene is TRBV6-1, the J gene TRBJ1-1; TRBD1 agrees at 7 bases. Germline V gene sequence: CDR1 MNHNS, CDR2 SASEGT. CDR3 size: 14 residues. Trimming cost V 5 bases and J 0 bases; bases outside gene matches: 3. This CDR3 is CASSSGTVNTEAFF. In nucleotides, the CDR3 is TGTGCCAGCAGTTCCGGGACAGTGAACACTGAAGCTTTCTTT.

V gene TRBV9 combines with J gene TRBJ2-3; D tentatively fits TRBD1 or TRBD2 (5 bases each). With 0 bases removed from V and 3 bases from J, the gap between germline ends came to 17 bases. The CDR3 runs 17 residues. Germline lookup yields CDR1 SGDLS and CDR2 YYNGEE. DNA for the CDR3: TGTGCCAGCAGCGTAGTATCAGGGAGACCTGGTACAGATACGCAGTATTTT. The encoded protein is CASSVVSGRPGTDTQYF. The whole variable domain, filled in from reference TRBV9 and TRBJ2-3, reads DSGVTQTPKHLITATGQRVTLRCSPRSGDLSVYWYQQSLDQGLQFLIQYYNGEERAKGNILERFSAQQFPDLHSELNLSSLELGDSALYFCASSVVSGRPGTDTQYFGPGTRLTVL.

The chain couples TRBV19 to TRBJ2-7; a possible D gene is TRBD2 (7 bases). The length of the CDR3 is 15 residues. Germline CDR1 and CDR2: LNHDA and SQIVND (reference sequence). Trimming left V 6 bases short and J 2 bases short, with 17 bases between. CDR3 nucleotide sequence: TGTGCCAGTAGATCCTCCGGGGGGCAGCCCTACGAGCAGTACTTC. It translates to CASRSSGGQPYEQYF.

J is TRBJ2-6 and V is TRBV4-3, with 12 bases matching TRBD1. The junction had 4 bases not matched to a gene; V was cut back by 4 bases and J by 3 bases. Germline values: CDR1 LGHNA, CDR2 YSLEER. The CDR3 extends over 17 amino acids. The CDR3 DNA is TGCGCCAGCAGCCCGGGACAGGGGGCTGGTGGGGCCAACGTCCTGACTTTC. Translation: CASSPGQGAGGANVLTF.

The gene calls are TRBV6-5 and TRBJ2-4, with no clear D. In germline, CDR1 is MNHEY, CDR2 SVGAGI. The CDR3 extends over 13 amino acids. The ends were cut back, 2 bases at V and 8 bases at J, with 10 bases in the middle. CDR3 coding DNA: TGTGCCAGCAGTTACGGTGGGAACTACATTCAGTACTTC. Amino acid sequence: CASSYGGNYIQYF.

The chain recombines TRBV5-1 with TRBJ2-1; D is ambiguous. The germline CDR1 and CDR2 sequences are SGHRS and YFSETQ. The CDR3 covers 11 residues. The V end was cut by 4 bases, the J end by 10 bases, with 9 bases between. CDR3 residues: CASSNGREQFF. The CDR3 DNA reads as TGCGCCAGCAGCAACGGTAGGGAGCAGTTCTTC.

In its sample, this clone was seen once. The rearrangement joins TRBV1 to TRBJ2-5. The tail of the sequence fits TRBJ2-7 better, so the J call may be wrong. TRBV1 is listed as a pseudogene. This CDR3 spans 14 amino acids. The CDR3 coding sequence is TGCACCAGCAGCCAAGGGACCCCGAGGGACGAGCAGTACTTC. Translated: CTSSQGTPRDEQYF.

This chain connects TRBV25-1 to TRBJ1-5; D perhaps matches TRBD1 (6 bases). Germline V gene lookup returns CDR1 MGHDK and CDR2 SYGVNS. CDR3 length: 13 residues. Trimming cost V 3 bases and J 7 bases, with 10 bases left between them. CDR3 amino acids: CASSDRDNQPQHF. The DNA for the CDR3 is TGTGCCAGCAGTGATCGGGACAACCAGCCCCAGCATTTT.

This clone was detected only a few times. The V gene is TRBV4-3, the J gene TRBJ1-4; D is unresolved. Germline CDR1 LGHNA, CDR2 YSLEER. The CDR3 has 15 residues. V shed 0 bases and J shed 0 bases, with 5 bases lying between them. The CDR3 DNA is TGCGCCAGCAGCCAAGAACTCGCAACTAATGAAAAACTGTTTTTT. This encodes CASSQELATNEKLFF.

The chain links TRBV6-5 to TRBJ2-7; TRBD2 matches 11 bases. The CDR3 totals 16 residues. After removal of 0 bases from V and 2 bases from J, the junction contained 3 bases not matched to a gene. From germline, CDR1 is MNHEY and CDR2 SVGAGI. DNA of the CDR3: TGTGCCAGCAGTTACTCCGGTAGCGGGGGGGCCTACGAGCAGTACTTC. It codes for CASSYSGSGGAYEQYF.

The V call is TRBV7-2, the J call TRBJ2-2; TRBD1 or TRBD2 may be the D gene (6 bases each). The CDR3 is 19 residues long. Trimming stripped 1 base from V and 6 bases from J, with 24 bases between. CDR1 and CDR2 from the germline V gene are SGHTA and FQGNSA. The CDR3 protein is CASSLDRPRGSGASGELFF. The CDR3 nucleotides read TGTGCCAGCAGCTTAGATCGGCCCAGGGGTTCGGGGGCGTCCGGGGAGCTGTTTTTT. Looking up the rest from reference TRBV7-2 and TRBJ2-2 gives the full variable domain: GAGVSQSPSNKVTEKGKDVELRCDPISGHTALYWYRQSLGQGLEFLIYFQGNSAPDKSGLPSDRFSAERTGGSVSTLTIQRTQQEDSAVYLCASSLDRPRGSGASGELFFGEGSRLTVL.

CDR3 loop: CASRYTGGLVGVGTDTQYF. In DNA form, the CDR3 reads TGTGCCAGCAGATATACAGGAGGTCTCGTGGGGGTGGGCACAGATACGCAGTATTTT. V usage is TRBV2 and J usage is TRBJ2-3; D is possibly TRBD1 or TRBD2 (5 bases each). The ends were cut back, 6 bases at V and 1 base at J, with 26 bases in the middle. CDR3 size: 19 residues. In germline, CDR1 is SNHLY, CDR2 FYNNEI. The full variable domain, completed using reference TRBV2 and TRBJ2-3, is EPEVTQTPSHQVTQMGQEVILRCVPISNHLYFYWYRQILGQKVEFLVSFYNNEISEKSEIFDDQFSVERPDGSNFTLKIRSTKLEDSAMYFCASRYTGGLVGVGTDTQYFGPGTRLTVL.

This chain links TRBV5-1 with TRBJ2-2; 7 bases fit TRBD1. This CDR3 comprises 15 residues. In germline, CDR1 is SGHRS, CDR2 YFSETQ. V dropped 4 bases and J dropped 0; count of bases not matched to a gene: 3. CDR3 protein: CASSKGQTNTGELFF. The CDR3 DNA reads TGCGCCAGCAGCAAGGGACAGACGAACACCGGGGAGCTGTTTTTT.

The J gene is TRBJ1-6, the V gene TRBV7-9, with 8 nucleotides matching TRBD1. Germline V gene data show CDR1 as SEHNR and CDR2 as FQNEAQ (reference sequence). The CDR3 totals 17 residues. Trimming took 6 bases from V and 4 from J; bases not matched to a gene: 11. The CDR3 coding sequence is TGTGCCAGCAGTTACATCTACAGGGGGGGGTATAATTCACCCCTCCACTTT. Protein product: CASSYIYRGGYNSPLHF. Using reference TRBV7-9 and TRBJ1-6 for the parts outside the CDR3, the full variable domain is DTGVSQNPRHKITKRGQNVTFRCDPISEHNRLYWYRQTLGQGPEFLTYFQNEAQLEKSRLLSDRFSAERPKGSFSTLEIQRTEQGDSAMYLCASSYIYRGGYNSPLHFGNGTRLTVT.

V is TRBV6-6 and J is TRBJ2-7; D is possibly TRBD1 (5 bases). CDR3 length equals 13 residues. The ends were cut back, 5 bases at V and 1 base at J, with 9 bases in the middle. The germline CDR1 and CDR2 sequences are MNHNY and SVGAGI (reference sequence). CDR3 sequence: CASSNRQSYEQYF. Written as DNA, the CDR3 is TGTGCCAGCAGTAATCGACAGTCCTACGAGCAGTACTTC.

The CDR3 region is CASSLGTSGSPQETQYF. DNA of the CDR3: TGCGCCAGCAGCTTGGGTACTAGCGGGAGCCCGCAAGAGACCCAGTACTTC. V and J are TRBV5-1 and TRBJ2-5, with 11 bases matching TRBD2. The CDR3 contains 17 residues. Trimming cost V 0 bases and J 2 bases; bases outside gene matches: 6. The germline V gene has CDR1 SGHRS and CDR2 YFSETQ.

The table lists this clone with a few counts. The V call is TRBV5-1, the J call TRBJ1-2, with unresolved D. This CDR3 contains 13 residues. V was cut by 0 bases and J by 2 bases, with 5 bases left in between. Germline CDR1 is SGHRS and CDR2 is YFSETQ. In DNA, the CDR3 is TGCGCCAGCAGCTTGGGTCAAAACTATGGCTACACCTTC. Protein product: CASSLGQNYGYTF.

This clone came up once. CDR3 protein: CASGLGRTGGTEAFF. CDR3 DNA sequence: TGTGCTAGTGGTTTGGGCCGGACAGGGGGCACTGAAGCTTTCTTT. J is TRBJ1-1 and V is TRBV12-5; TRBD1 aligns across 10 bases. Germline V lookup: CDR1 LGHNT, CDR2 FRNRAP. The CDR3 spans 15 residues. Trimming took 1 base from V and 4 from J; bases not matched to a gene: 3.

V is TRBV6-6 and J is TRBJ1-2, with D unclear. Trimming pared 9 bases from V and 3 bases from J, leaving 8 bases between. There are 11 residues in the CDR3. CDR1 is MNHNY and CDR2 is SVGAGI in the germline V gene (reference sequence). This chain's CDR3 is CASRRDYGYTF. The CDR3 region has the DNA TGTGCCAGTAGGAGGGACTATGGCTACACCTTC.

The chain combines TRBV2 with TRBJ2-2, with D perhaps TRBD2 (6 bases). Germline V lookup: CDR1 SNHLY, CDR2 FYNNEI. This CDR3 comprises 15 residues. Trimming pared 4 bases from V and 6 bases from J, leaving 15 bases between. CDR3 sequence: CASSARGMAAGELFF. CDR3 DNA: TGTGCCAGCAGTGCCCGCGGGATGGCGGCCGGGGAGCTGTTTTTT.

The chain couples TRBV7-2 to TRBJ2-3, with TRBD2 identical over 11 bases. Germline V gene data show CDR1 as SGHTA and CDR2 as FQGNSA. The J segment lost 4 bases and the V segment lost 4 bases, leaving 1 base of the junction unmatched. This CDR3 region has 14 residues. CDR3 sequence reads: CASSSSGGSDTQYF. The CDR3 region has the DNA TGTGCCAGCAGCTCTAGCGGGGGGTCAGATACGCAGTATTTT. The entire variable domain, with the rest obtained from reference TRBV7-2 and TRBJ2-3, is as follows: GAGVSQSPSNKVTEKGKDVELRCDPISGHTALYWYRQSLGQGLEFLIYFQGNSAPDKSGLPSDRFSAERTGGSVSTLTIQRTQQEDSAVYLCASSSSGGSDTQYFGPGTRLTVL.